This TCR beta chain stems from a study of shared clonotypes between healthy human individuals. TCRdb's table, derived via immunoSEQ multiplex PCR, lists solely in-frame clones and lacks some. The sample lists 1.5 million to 1.9 million clones; approximately 98% were seen once. Only one count was recorded for this clone. V lost 4 bases and J lost 0, with 10 bases in between. The CDR3 is 14 residues long. CDR1 is MNHEY and CDR2 is SVGAGI in the germline V gene. This chain links TRBV6-5 with TRBJ2-7, with D maybe TRBD1 (6 bases). This clonotype was sampled from a man aged 25 to 40 in good health. Sequenced sample: naive CD4+ T cells sorted from blood. Subset of the sample: CD45RA+ positively selected. The CDR3 is CASSWDTSSYEQYF. CDR3 nucleotides: TGTGCCAGCAGTTGGGACACCAGCTCCTACGAGCAGTACTTC.